Each of the 2 T cell receptor beta chains below was sequenced from the same sample in a study of CXCR3-negative and CXCR3-positive naive CD8 T cells. The libraries of TRB cDNA were prepared using 5' RACE with UMI labels. TCRdb processed the 5' RACE reads again and assigns one entry to each CDR3 protein, with no DNA. In all, the sample yields 75,000 to 100,000 distinct CDR3 sequences. Source material: naive CXCR3- CD8+ T cells from blood. Sample subset: CD45RO-CCR7+CD27+CD95- naive CD8+ T cells lacking CXCR3 (TNR3-). These receptors all come from a human donor in good health. Some clones in this sample may be carry-over from other donors' samples.

The chain is built from TRBV7-3 and TRBJ1-1; TCRdb gives TRBD1 as the D gene, but with no DNA this cannot be confirmed. From germline, CDR1 is SGHTA and CDR2 FQGTGA. This CDR3 comprises 16 residues. CDR3 region: CASSYGPLTGNTEAFF. Using reference TRBV7-3 and TRBJ1-1 for the parts outside the CDR3, the full variable domain is GAGVSQTPSNKVTEKGKYVELRCDPISGHTALYWYRQSLGQGPEFLIYFQGTGAADDSGLPNDRFFAVRPEGSVSTLKIQRTERGDSAVYLCASSYGPLTGNTEAFFGQGTRLTVV.

This chain links TRBV6-4 with TRBJ2-1; TCRdb calls TRBD2, which cannot be checked without DNA. This CDR3 is built from 16 residues. Looked up from germline, CDR1 is MRHNA and CDR2 is SNTAGT. CDR3 protein: CASSVLAGDSYNEQFF.